Presented here are 13 T cell receptor beta chains from one specimen sequenced in a study of blood T cell repertoires in COVID-19. TCRdb's copy holds only in-frame clones and misses some; the assay was immunoSEQ multiplex PCR. Here the sample spans about 130,000 clones, around 81% being singletons. Sequenced: peripheral blood. These receptors all come from a human donor in a cohort sampled during active COVID-19.

The CDR3: CASSLQGAQGNTIYF. The CDR3 DNA sequence: TGCGCCAGCAGCTTACAGGGGGCGCAAGGAAACACCATATATTTT. This chain links TRBV5-1 with TRBJ1-3, with TRBD1 identical over 9 bases. Germline V CDR1 and CDR2: SGHRS, YFSETQ. This CDR3 comprises 15 residues. The trim removed 2 bases at V and 4 bases at J, leaving 4 bases unmatched.

The chain employs TRBV7-8 and TRBJ1-4; D is perhaps TRBD1 (5 bases). V shed 5 bases and J shed 8 bases, with 15 bases lying between them. Per the germline V gene, CDR1 is SGHVS and CDR2 is FQNEAQ. This CDR3 region has 14 residues. CDR3 loop: CASSLRGGEEKLFF. The CDR3 nucleotides read TGTGCCAGCAGCCTCCGGGGGGGAGAGGAAAAACTGTTTTTT.

The CDR3 spells CASTLGTGEYF. CDR3 nucleotide sequence: TGTGCCAGCACCCTTGGGACAGGGGAGTACTTC. This chain connects TRBV27 to TRBJ2-7; 10 bases match TRBD1. V was clipped by 7 bases and J by 11 bases; unmatched bases: 5. Germline V lookup: CDR1 MNHEY, CDR2 SMNVEV (reference sequence). The CDR3 runs to 11 residues.

The chain's CDR3 is CAWREATGTSRYF. CDR3 DNA: TGTGCCTGGAGAGAAGCGACCGGGACTTCTCGATACTTC. V and J are TRBV30 and TRBJ2-7; D possibly corresponds to TRBD2 (6 bases). Trimming cost V 3 bases and J 13 bases, with 22 bases left between them. The CDR3 has 13 residues. Germline assignment: CDR1 GTSNPN and CDR2 SVGIG (reference sequence).

CDR3 nucleotides: TGTGCCAGCAGCTTAGTGATCAGGACAGGATTTTATAGCAATCAGCCCCAGCATTTT. It specifies CASSLVIRTGFYSNQPQHF. The chain recombines TRBV7-6 with TRBJ1-5; 7 bases are shared with TRBD1. This CDR3 comprises 19 residues. CDR1 SGHVS and CDR2 FNYEAQ come from the germline V gene. V was pared by 1 base and J by 0 bases, with 12 bases of the junction left unmatched. Looking up the rest from reference TRBV7-6 and TRBJ1-5 gives the full variable domain: GAGVSQSPRYKVTKRGQDVALRCDPISGHVSLYWYRQALGQGPEFLTYFNYEAQQDKSGLPNDRFSAERPEGSISTLTIQRTEQRDSAMYRCASSLVIRTGFYSNQPQHFGDGTRLSIL.

J is TRBJ1-5 and V is TRBV6-1; weak D call: TRBD1 (6 bases). Germline V gene lookup returns CDR1 MNHNS and CDR2 SASEGT. The CDR3 runs to 16 residues. The germline V and J ends were trimmed by 2 bases and 3 bases, with 14 bases remaining between them. CDR3 nucleotides: TGTGCCAGCAGTGAACCGAATCAGGGGCCCAATCAGCCCCAGCATTTT. It is translated as CASSEPNQGPNQPQHF.

The chain combines TRBV7-8 with TRBJ1-2, with D unresolved. The germline gives CDR1 SGHVS, CDR2 FQNEAQ. CDR3 length equals 13 residues. Trimming cost V 0 bases and J 4 bases, with 6 bases left between them. The CDR3 DNA is TGTGCCAGCAGCTTAGCGTCGCGCTATGGCTACACCTTC. Amino acids: CASSLASRYGYTF.

The gene calls are TRBV19 and TRBJ2-7; 7 bases align to TRBD2. V dropped 4 bases and J dropped 3; count of bases not matched to a gene: 3. Germline CDR1 is LNHDA and CDR2 is SQIVND (reference sequence). The CDR3 spans 13 residues. CDR3: CASSTGRLYEQYF. The CDR3 DNA reads TGTGCCAGTAGTACCGGGAGGCTCTACGAGCAGTACTTC.

The chain couples TRBV5-4 to TRBJ2-7; D is uncertain. The V and J ends lost 4 bases and 3 bases respectively, with 17 bases between them. This CDR3 comprises 15 residues. Germline CDR1 reads SGHNT; CDR2 reads YYREEE (reference sequence). The CDR3 sequence: CASSPGRLDYYEQYF. CDR3 in DNA: TGTGCCAGCAGCCCCGGTCGACTGGATTACTACGAGCAGTACTTC.

This chain uses TRBV9 with TRBJ2-3, with 8 bases fitting TRBD2. With V trimmed by 0 bases and J by 2 bases, 8 bases remained unmatched. This CDR3 has 17 residues. Germline loops: CDR1 SGDLS, CDR2 YYNGEE. The CDR3 protein is CASSVEDSGAYTDTQYF. CDR3 nucleotide sequence: TGTGCCAGCAGCGTAGAAGATAGCGGGGCCTACACAGATACGCAGTATTTT. Based on the CDR3 plus reference TRBV9 and TRBJ2-3, the full variable domain is DSGVTQTPKHLITATGQRVTLRCSPRSGDLSVYWYQQSLDQGLQFLIQYYNGEERAKGNILERFSAQQFPDLHSELNLSSLELGDSALYFCASSVEDSGAYTDTQYFGPGTRLTVL.

The genes are TRBV20-1 and TRBJ1-2; 7 bases agree with TRBD1. CDR3 length equals 11 residues. V shed 4 bases and J 12 bases; nucleotides not matched to a gene: 8. Germline V gene sequence: CDR1 DFQATT, CDR2 SNEGSKA (reference sequence). The CDR3 DNA follows: TGCAGTGCTAAATCGGGACAGCCCGACACCTTC. Translation: CSAKSGQPDTF.

V usage is TRBV2 and J usage is TRBJ1-1; tentatively, D is TRBD1 (5 bases). Between the trimmed V and J ends, which lost 5 bases and 14 bases, there was a span of 24 bases. The CDR3 sequence is 14 residues long. In germline, CDR1 is SNHLY, CDR2 FYNNEI. This chain's CDR3 is CASSTLVGPRGVFF. DNA of the CDR3: TGTGCCAGCAGTACCCTCGTGGGACCACGCGGGGTATTCTTT.

The chain is built from TRBV6-2 or TRBV6-3 and TRBJ2-1; 9 bases are a match to TRBD1. The CDR3 spans 15 residues. The J segment lost 5 bases and the V segment lost 2 bases, leaving 4 bases of the junction unmatched. CDR1 and CDR2 from the germline V gene are MNHEY and SVGEGT. CDR3 in amino acids: CASSYRGQGNNEQFF. The CDR3 coding sequence is TGTGCCAGCAGTTACAGAGGACAGGGGAACAATGAGCAGTTCTTC.